This section outlines one T cell receptor beta chain sequence together with its context. This specimen comes from a study of sequential checkpoint blockade in melanoma. Study-level background: Patients were randomized 1:1 to nivolumab-then-ipilimumab or ipilimumab-then-nivolumab first-line. After both sequences, patients received maintenance nivolumab.

Germline CDR1 GTSNPN, CDR2 SVGIG (reference sequence). The ends were cut back, 0 bases at V and 4 bases at J, with 9 bases in the middle. The CDR3 is 13 residues long. Produced via immunoSEQ multiplex PCR; TCRdb's table is partial and in-frame only. There are more than 9,000 clones in the sample; around 75% occur only once, and 9.5% to 13% lies in the top ten. Treatment of the sample: randomized to nivolumab then ipilimumab (arm A) or the reverse (arm B). None of the patients previously received DNA-damaging chemotherapy. PBMC sorting kept live CD3+CD8+ cells without CD19 or CD56. The receptor comes from a human donor with melanoma. Source: CD8+ T cells sorted from blood (inferred from file names), taken from a patient given nivolumab and ipilimumab in sequence. The J gene is TRBJ1-1, the V gene TRBV30; D call uncertain. Here the CDR3 reads CAWSVLEVTEAFF. CDR3 DNA sequence: TGTGCCTGGAGTGTACTGGAGGTCACTGAAGCTTTCTTT. Full variable domain (rest looked up from reference TRBV30 and TRBJ1-1): SQTIHQWPATLVQPVGSPLSLECTVEGTSNPNLYWYRQAAGRGLQLLFYSVGIGQISSEVPQNLSASRPQDRQFILSSKKLLLSDSGFYLCAWSVLEVTEAFFGQGTRLTVV.